This T cell receptor (beta chain) derives from a study of PD-1 blockade in classical Hodgkin lymphoma. Trimming pared 2 bases from V and 7 bases from J, leaving 5 bases between. The CDR3 contains 11 residues. Germline loops: CDR1 MGHDK, CDR2 SYGVNS. Sequencing used immunoSEQ multiplex PCR; TCRdb keeps in-frame clones, though not all of them. The sample has fewer than 80,000 clones, 60% to 80% seen once. All the patients suffered relapse after autologous stem cell transplantation, and brentuximab vedotin exposure differed. Of note for this clone: With only one base between it and a far larger clone, this is likely a read error.

The receptor was derived from a human donor with classical Hodgkin lymphoma. Sequences were derived from peripheral blood mononuclear cells (PBMCs), sampled before the second cycle of nivolumab. The chain carries TRBV25-1 and TRBJ1-2; no clear D. CDR3 bases: TGTGCCAGCAGTGAAGGAGGTGGCTACACCTTC. This sequence encodes CASSEGGGYTF.